This entry lists 30 T cell receptor beta chains sequenced from one sample in a study of cytomegalovirus exposure and HLA in healthy donors. In the PCR, 60 Vbeta and 13 Jbeta primers were used. Generated by immunoSEQ multiplex PCR, the TCRdb table keeps only in-frame clones and is missing some. This table holds tens of thousands of clones. The sample was PBMCs. These receptors originate from a man between 25 and 39 years old in good health and CMV-seropositive.

This sequence joins TRBV15 and TRBJ2-5; no reliable D call. The length of the CDR3 is 16 residues. Trimming cost V 1 base and J 3 bases, with 15 bases left between them. Germline-derived CDR1 and CDR2 are LNHNV and YYDKDF (reference sequence). The chain's CDR3 is CATSRVPPRIEETQYF. For the CDR3, the DNA is TGTGCCACCAGCAGAGTCCCCCCGCGGATTGAAGAGACCCAGTACTTC.

In the case of this clone: Other DNA sequences of this sample code for an identical CDR3. The chain has TRBV14 and TRBJ1-1, with D possibly matching TRBD1 (5 bases). The germline gives CDR1 SGHDN, CDR2 FVKESK. Deletions cut 6 bases from V and 1 base from J, with 9 bases between. The CDR3 totals 13 residues. The CDR3 is CASRPTGNTEAFF. In DNA, the CDR3 is TGTGCCAGCAGACCCACAGGGAACACTGAAGCTTTCTTT.

The genes are TRBV10-3 and TRBJ2-7, with 8 bases aligning to TRBD1. CDR1 and CDR2 from the germline V gene are ENHRY and SYGVKD. The trim removed 2 bases at V and 3 bases at J, leaving 9 bases unmatched. This CDR3 is 16 amino acids long. CDR3 protein: CAISEPLGQGSYEQYF. DNA for the CDR3: TGTGCCATCAGTGAGCCCTTAGGACAGGGAAGCTACGAGCAGTACTTC.

This chain uses TRBV11-3 with TRBJ2-7; maybe TRBD1 (5 bases). Between the trimmed V and J ends, which lost 0 bases and 7 bases, there was a span of 16 bases. This CDR3 is 15 amino acids long. Germline V gene data show CDR1 as SGHNT and CDR2 as YENEEA. The CDR3 coding sequence is TGTGCCAGCAGCTTAGAGGCTCAGGGATCGAGTGAGCAGTACTTC. It codes for CASSLEAQGSSEQYF.

The rearrangement links TRBV18 to TRBJ2-7; D might be TRBD1 (6 bases). Per the germline V gene, CDR1 is KGHSH and CDR2 is LQKENI. There are 15 residues in the CDR3. Trimming stripped 4 bases from V and 3 bases from J, with 16 bases between. The CDR3, as DNA: TGTGCCAGCTCACTGGCCCGGGACATAGGCTACGAGCAGTACTTC. Residues: CASSLARDIGYEQYF. Based on the CDR3 plus reference TRBV18 and TRBJ2-7, the full variable domain is NAGVMQNPRHLVRRRGQEARLRCSPMKGHSHVYWYRQLPEEGLKFMVYLQKENIIDESGMPKERFSAEFPKEGPSILRIQQVVRGDSAAYFCASSLARDIGYEQYFGPGTRLTVT.

The chain employs TRBV7-6 and TRBJ2-7; weak D call: TRBD1 (5 bases). V was clipped by 5 bases and J by 7 bases, with 12 bases between them. The CDR3 totals 12 residues. Germline-derived CDR1 and CDR2 are SGHVS and FNYEAQ. The CDR3: CASSLKAGEQYF. CDR3 in DNA: TGTGCCAGCAGCCTCAAGGCAGGGGAGCAGTACTTC.

This chain joins TRBV2 and TRBJ2-7, with TRBD1 identical over 10 bases. Germline loops: CDR1 SNHLY, CDR2 FYNNEI. The ends lost 8 bases at V and 6 bases at J; junction bases unmatched: 10. The CDR3 extends over 14 amino acids. CDR3 nucleotide sequence: TGTGCCAGCCAGTCGGGACAGGGGCCTCCCGAGCAGTACTTC. It translates to CASQSGQGPPEQYF.

V gene TRBV6-5 combines with J gene TRBJ1-5, with no clear D. CDR1 is MNHEY and CDR2 is SVGAGI in the germline V gene. Deletions cut 4 bases from V and 3 bases from J, with 10 bases between. The CDR3 contains 14 residues. CDR3 region: CASSFRSPNQPQHF. The CDR3 DNA is TGTGCCAGCAGTTTTCGGAGTCCCAATCAGCCCCAGCATTTT.

A word on this clone: Different DNA sequences within this sample yield the same CDR3. The chain combines TRBV6-1 with TRBJ2-7; TRBD1 is a possible D gene (5 bases). In germline, CDR1 is MNHNS, CDR2 SASEGT. V was pared by 2 bases and J by 3 bases, with 5 bases between. The CDR3 has 12 amino acids. The CDR3 spells CASSERGYEQYF. DNA of the CDR3: TGTGCCAGCAGTGAAAGGGGCTACGAGCAGTACTTC.

The rearrangement links TRBV30 to TRBJ1-5; TRBD1 agrees at 9 bases. The CDR3 totals 16 residues. V trimming: 1 base; J trimming: 15 bases; junction bases outside the gene matches: 19. CDR1 and CDR2 from the germline V gene are GTSNPN and SVGIG (reference sequence). CDR3 nucleotides: TGTGCCTGGAGTGCCCACATGGGACAGGGTCTGGAAAATCTGCATTTT. Amino acids: CAWSAHMGQGLENLHF.

V is TRBV9 and J is TRBJ1-6; D gene uncertain. Trimming shortened V by 0 bases and J by 5 bases, and 6 bases separated the two germline ends. The CDR3 runs 14 residues. CDR1 SGDLS and CDR2 YYNGEE come from the germline V gene. Written as DNA, the CDR3 is TGTGCCAGCAGCGTAGGGGCAGATAATTCACCCCTCCACTTT. Encoded protein: CASSVGADNSPLHF.

The rearrangement links TRBV28 to TRBJ2-3; 8 nucleotides line up with TRBD2. This CDR3 spans 15 amino acids. Trimming at V came to 7 bases and at J to 2 bases, leaving 8 bases not matched to a gene. In germline, CDR1 is MDHEN, CDR2 SYDVKM. CDR3 sequence: CASNNVLADTDTQYF. The CDR3, as DNA: TGTGCCAGCAATAACGTACTAGCGGACACAGATACGCAGTATTTT.

This sequence joins TRBV7-6 and TRBJ1-2; D is possibly TRBD1 (5 bases). V shed 5 bases and J shed 7 bases, with 17 bases lying between them. The CDR3 consists of 14 residues. Per germline, CDR1 SGHVS and CDR2 FNYEAQ. DNA of the CDR3: TGTGCCAGCAGCCCGGGACTTCATACCGGTGGCTACACCTTC. Its protein is CASSPGLHTGGYTF.

V is TRBV7-9 and J is TRBJ2-5, with TRBD1 matching 7 bases. The CDR3 totals 15 residues. Germline-derived CDR1 and CDR2 are SEHNR and FQNEAQ (reference sequence). The trim removed 6 bases at V and 2 bases at J, leaving 9 bases unmatched. The CDR3 loop reads CASRRSRDRQETQYF. The CDR3 DNA reads TGTGCCAGCAGACGAAGCCGGGACAGACAAGAGACCCAGTACTTC.

V and J are TRBV7-9 and TRBJ2-7; D is perhaps TRBD2 (6 bases). The CDR3 covers 15 residues. Germline V gives CDR1 SEHNR, CDR2 FQNEAQ (reference sequence). Trimming pared 1 base from V and 0 bases from J, leaving 10 bases between. The CDR3 region has the DNA TGTGCCAGCAGCTTAGACGGCGGGGCCTCCTACGAGCAGTACTTC. This encodes CASSLDGGASYEQYF.

V usage is TRBV27 and J usage is TRBJ1-4, with 9 bases aligning to TRBD1. Looked up from germline, CDR1 is MNHEY and CDR2 is SMNVEV (reference sequence). Losses at the gene ends were 5 bases for V and 8 bases for J; bases not matched to a gene: 6. The CDR3 runs 14 residues. CDR3 nucleotide sequence: TGTGCCAGCAGTCCGGGGACAGGGAGGGAAAAACTGTTTTTT. It encodes CASSPGTGREKLFF.

The V and J genes are TRBV6-1 and TRBJ1-5; the match to TRBD1 covers 7 bases. Germline V CDR1 and CDR2: MNHNS, SASEGT. The CDR3 covers 15 residues. With 1 base clipped from V and 6 bases from J, the junction kept 6 bases outside the gene matches. DNA of the CDR3: TGTGCCAGCAGTGAAGGTTACAGGGGTGGTCAGCCCCAGCATTTT. It translates to CASSEGYRGGQPQHF.

The chain is built from TRBV9 and TRBJ2-1, with 8 bases aligning to TRBD2. The V and J ends lost 0 bases and 3 bases, in that order; junction bases with no gene match: 5. Germline CDR1 and CDR2: SGDLS and YYNGEE. This CDR3 is built from 16 residues. CDR3 coding DNA: TGTGCCAGCAGCGTAGAGGGCGGGGGGCTCTACAATGAGCAGTTCTTC. Protein product: CASSVEGGGLYNEQFF.

The chain uses TRBV30 and TRBJ1-2; D gene uncertain. CDR1 and CDR2 (germline): GTSNPN, SVGIG (reference sequence). CDR3 length: 11 residues. V gave up 0 bases and J gave up 8 bases, with 7 bases separating them. The CDR3, as DNA: TGTGCCTGGAGTGTTTTCCCGGGCTACACCTTC. Amino acid sequence: CAWSVFPGYTF.

V gene TRBV29-1 combines with J gene TRBJ2-7, with TRBD2 matching over 8 bases. The CDR3 has 16 amino acids. Germline CDR1 SQVTM, CDR2 ANQGSEA. J gave up 4 bases and V 5 bases, and 16 bases lay outside the gene matches. The CDR3 sequence: CSVSWTGGLAGYEQYF. The DNA for the CDR3 is TGCAGCGTTTCTTGGACGGGGGGGCTAGCGGGTTACGAGCAGTACTTC.

V gene TRBV2 combines with J gene TRBJ2-7, with 7 bases lining up with TRBD2. The germline CDR1 and CDR2 sequences are SNHLY and FYNNEI. There are 13 residues in the CDR3. The trim removed 6 bases at V and 3 bases at J, leaving 5 bases unmatched. The CDR3 bases are TGTGCCAGCAGACGGACTAGTCTCTACGAGCAGTACTTC. Translating gives CASRRTSLYEQYF.

The V call is TRBV6-6, the J call TRBJ1-5, with 9 nucleotides matching TRBD1. Per the germline V gene, CDR1 is MNHNY and CDR2 is SVGAGI (reference sequence). The CDR3 loop spans 15 amino acids. Unmatched junction bases numbered 4, after V lost 5 bases and J lost 2 bases. The CDR3 reads CASSPRTGGNQPQHF. For the CDR3, the DNA is TGTGCCAGCAGTCCTCGGACAGGGGGCAATCAGCCCCAGCATTTT.

This rearrangement joins TRBV6-1 to TRBJ2-7; D is possibly TRBD2 (6 bases). The germline CDR1 and CDR2 sequences are MNHNS and SASEGT. There are 17 residues in the CDR3. The V end lost 1 base, the J end lost 2 bases, and 18 bases lay between the germline ends. DNA for the CDR3: TGTGCCAGCAGTGAAGAGAGGAGGGAGACATACGCCTACGAGCAGTACTTC. Its translation is CASSEERRETYAYEQYF.

J is TRBJ2-7 and V is TRBV5-1; 8 bases agree with TRBD1. The CDR3 runs to 14 residues. The germline V gene has CDR1 SGHRS and CDR2 YFSETQ. V shed 0 bases and J 7 bases; nucleotides not matched to a gene: 6. In DNA, the CDR3 is TGCGCCAGCAGCTTGGGGACAGGGAGCCGGGAGCAGTACTTC. Protein product: CASSLGTGSREQYF.

The chain is built from TRBV9 and TRBJ2-5, with D maybe TRBD2 (6 bases). Germline V gene data show CDR1 as SGDLS and CDR2 as YYNGEE. This CDR3 has 14 amino acids. Trimming pared 2 bases from V and 4 bases from J, leaving 12 bases between. CDR3 sequence: CASSVKPGVETQYF. The DNA for the CDR3 is TGTGCCAGCAGCGTTAAACCGGGAGTAGAGACCCAGTACTTC.

V is TRBV6-5 and J is TRBJ2-7; 10 bases are a match to TRBD1. Per germline, CDR1 MNHEY and CDR2 SVGAGI. This CDR3 has 13 amino acids. The ends lost 5 bases at V and 4 bases at J; junction bases unmatched: 2. The CDR3 nucleotides read TGTGCCAGCAGTGAGGACAGGGGGTACGAGCAGTACTTC. It yields the protein CASSEDRGYEQYF.

This chain connects TRBV6-5 to TRBJ2-7; the match to TRBD1 covers 11 bases. The CDR3 length is 15 residues. From germline, CDR1 is MNHEY and CDR2 SVGAGI. Trimming took 6 bases from V and 2 from J; bases not matched to a gene: 6. In DNA form, the CDR3 reads TGTGCCAGCAGCACCGGGACAGGGGGTGCCTACGAGCAGTACTTC. It yields the protein CASSTGTGGAYEQYF.

The chain couples TRBV7-9 to TRBJ2-7; weak D call: TRBD2 (6 bases). Per germline, CDR1 SEHNR and CDR2 FQNEAQ (reference sequence). The germline V and J ends were trimmed by 9 bases and 2 bases, with 32 bases remaining between them. There are 19 residues in the CDR3. The CDR3 coding sequence is TGTGCCAGAGAGCTGACCCCCCCGGGGGAGGAGAGGCCAACCTACGAGCAGTACTTC. It encodes CARELTPPGEERPTYEQYF.

J is TRBJ2-7 and V is TRBV13; 9 bases fit TRBD2. Losses at the gene ends were 3 bases for V and 3 bases for J; bases not matched to a gene: 6. This CDR3 contains 15 residues. Germline V gene lookup returns CDR1 PRHDT and CDR2 FYEKMQ (reference sequence). The CDR3 nucleotides read TGTGCCAGCAGCTTGGGGCGGGGGGGATACTACGAGCAGTACTTC. Protein product: CASSLGRGGYYEQYF.

V is TRBV19 and J is TRBJ1-1; possible D gene TRBD1, 5 bases. V lost 3 bases and J 7 bases, leaving 18 bases between the germline ends. The CDR3 runs 15 residues. Germline V gene sequence: CDR1 LNHDA, CDR2 SQIVND (reference sequence). The CDR3 DNA reads as TGTGCCAGTAGTATCGGGACGGGAGCCGGGGATGAAGCTTTCTTT. Its protein product is CASSIGTGAGDEAFF.